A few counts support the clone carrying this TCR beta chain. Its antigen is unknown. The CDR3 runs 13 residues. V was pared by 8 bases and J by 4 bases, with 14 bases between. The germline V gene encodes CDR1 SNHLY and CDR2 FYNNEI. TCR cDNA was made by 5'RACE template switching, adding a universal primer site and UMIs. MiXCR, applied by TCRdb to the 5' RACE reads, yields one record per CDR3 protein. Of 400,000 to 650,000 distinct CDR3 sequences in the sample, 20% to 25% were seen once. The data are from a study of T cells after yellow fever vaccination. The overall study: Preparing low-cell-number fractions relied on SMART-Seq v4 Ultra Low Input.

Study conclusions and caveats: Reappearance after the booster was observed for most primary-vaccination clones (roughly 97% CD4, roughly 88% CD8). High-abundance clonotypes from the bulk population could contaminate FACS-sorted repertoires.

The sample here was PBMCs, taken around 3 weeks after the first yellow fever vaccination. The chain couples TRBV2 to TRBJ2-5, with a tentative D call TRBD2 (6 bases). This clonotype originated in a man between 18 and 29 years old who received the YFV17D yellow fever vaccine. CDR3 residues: CASQEGSSETQYF. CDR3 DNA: TGTGCCAGCCAGGAGGGGTCATCAGAGACCCAGTACTTC.